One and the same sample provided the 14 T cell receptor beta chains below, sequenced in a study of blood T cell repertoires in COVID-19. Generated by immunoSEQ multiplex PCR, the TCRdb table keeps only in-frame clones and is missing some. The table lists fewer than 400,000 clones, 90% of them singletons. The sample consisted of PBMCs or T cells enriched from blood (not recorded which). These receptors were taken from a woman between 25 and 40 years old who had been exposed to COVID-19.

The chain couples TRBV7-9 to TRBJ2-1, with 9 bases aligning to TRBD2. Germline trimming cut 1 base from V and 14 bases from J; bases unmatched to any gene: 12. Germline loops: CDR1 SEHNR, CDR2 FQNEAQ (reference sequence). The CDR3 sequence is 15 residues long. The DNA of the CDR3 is TGTGCCAGCAGCTTAGTTAGCGGGGGAAGCGTGGGGGAGTTCTTC. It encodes CASSLVSGGSVGEFF.

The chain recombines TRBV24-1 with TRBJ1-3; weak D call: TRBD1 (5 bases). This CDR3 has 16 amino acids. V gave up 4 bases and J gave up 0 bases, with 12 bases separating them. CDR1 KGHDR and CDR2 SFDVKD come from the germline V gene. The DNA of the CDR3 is TGTGCCACCAGTGACCCCCGGGGGAACTCTGGAAACACCATATATTTT. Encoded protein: CATSDPRGNSGNTIYF.

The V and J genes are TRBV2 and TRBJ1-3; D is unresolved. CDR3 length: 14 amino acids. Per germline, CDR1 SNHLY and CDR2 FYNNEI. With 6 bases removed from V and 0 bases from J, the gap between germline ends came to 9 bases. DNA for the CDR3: TGTGCCAGCAGCACCCGGGTCTCTGGAAACACCATATATTTT. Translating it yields CASSTRVSGNTIYF.

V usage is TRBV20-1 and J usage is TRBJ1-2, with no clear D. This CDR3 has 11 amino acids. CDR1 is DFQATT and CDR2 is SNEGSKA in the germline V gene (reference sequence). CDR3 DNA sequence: TGCAGCGCAGCGTCTAACTATGGCTACACCTTC. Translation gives CSAASNYGYTF.

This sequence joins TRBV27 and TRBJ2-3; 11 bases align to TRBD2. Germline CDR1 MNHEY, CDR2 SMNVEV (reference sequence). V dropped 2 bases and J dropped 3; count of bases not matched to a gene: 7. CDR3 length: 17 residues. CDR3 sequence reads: CASSLLVSGGVTDTQYF. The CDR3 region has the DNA TGTGCCAGCAGTTTACTGGTTAGCGGGGGGGTGACAGATACGCAGTATTTT.

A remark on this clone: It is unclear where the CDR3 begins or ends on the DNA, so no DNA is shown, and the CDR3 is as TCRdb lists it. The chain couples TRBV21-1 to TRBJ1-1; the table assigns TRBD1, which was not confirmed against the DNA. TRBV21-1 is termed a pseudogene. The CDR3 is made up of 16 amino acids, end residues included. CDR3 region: CASSKRVVFAQGTAFF.

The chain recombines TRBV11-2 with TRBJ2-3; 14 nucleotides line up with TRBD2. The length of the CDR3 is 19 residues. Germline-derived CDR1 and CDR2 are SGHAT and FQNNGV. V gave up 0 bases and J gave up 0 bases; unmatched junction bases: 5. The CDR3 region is CASSLESGLAGGSTDTQYF. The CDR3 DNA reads TGTGCCAGCAGCTTAGAAAGTGGACTAGCGGGGGGCAGCACAGATACGCAGTATTTT.

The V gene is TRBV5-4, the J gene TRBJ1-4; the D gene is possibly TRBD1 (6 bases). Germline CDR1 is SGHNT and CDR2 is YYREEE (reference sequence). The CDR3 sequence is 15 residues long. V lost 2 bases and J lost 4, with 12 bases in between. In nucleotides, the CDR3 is TGTGCCAGCAGCTTCAACCAGGGGCTTAATGAAAAACTGTTTTTT. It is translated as CASSFNQGLNEKLFF.

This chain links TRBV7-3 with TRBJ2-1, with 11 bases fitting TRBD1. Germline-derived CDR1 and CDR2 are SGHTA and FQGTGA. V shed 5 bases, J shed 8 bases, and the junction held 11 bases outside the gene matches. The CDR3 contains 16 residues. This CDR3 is CASSLTGTGGRDEQFF. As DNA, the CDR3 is TGTGCCAGCAGCCTCACCGGGACAGGGGGGCGAGATGAGCAGTTCTTC.

The CDR3 coding sequence is TGTGCCAGCAGCGTTCGAGGCGACGGGTGGGACACTGAAGCTTTCTTT. As protein: CASSVRGDGWDTEAFF. This chain links TRBV9 with TRBJ1-1; D gene uncertain. CDR3 length: 16 amino acids. Germline assignment: CDR1 SGDLS and CDR2 YYNGEE. Trimming pared 2 bases from V and 3 bases from J, leaving 17 bases between.

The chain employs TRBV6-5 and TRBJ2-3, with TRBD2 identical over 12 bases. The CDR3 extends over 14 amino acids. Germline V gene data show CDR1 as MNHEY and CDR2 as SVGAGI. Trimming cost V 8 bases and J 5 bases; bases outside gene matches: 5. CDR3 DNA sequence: TGTGCCAGCGATCTAGCGGGGGGGAAAGATACGCAGTATTTT. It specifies CASDLAGGKDTQYF.

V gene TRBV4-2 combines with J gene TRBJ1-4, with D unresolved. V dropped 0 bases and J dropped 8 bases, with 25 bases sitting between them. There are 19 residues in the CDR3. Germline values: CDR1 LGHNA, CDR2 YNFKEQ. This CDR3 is CASSQDLPPYRARGEKLFF. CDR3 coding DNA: TGTGCCAGCAGCCAAGATTTACCCCCCTACCGGGCCCGAGGGGAAAAACTGTTTTTT.

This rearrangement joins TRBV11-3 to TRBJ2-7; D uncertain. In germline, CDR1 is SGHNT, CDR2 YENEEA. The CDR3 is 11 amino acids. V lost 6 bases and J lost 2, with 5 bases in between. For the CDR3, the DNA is TGTGCCAGCAGTAATGCCTACGAGCAGTACTTC. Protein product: CASSNAYEQYF.

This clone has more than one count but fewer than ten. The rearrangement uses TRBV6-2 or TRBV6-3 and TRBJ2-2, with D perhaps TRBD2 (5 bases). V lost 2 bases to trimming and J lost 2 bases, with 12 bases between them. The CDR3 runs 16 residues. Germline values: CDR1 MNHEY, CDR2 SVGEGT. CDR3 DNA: TGTGCCAGCAGTTACCCTCCGGGATCCAACACCGGGGAGCTGTTTTTT. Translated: CASSYPPGSNTGELFF.